This entry lists 19 T cell receptor beta chains sequenced from one sample in a study of control samples from healthy donors and cancer patients. Sequenced by immunoSEQ multiplex PCR; TCRdb stores in-frame clones only, minus some. The sample shows approximately 140,000 clones, roughly nine tenths of them seen only once. Sample: blood. The receptors originated from a woman younger than 45 in good health.

The chain links TRBV29-1 to TRBJ2-5; the D gene is possibly TRBD2 (6 bases). Per germline, CDR1 SQVTM and CDR2 ANQGSEA. The CDR3 consists of 12 residues. The germline V and J ends were trimmed by 2 bases and 5 bases, with 9 bases remaining between them. For the CDR3, the DNA is TGCAGCGTTGAAAAGGGGAGGGAGACCCAGTACTTC. Amino acids: CSVEKGRETQYF.

The V and J genes are TRBV11-3 and TRBJ2-1; 7 bases align to TRBD1. V trimming: 5 bases; J trimming: 9 bases; junction bases outside the gene matches: 10. Looked up from germline, CDR1 is SGHNT and CDR2 is YENEEA. The length of the CDR3 is 14 residues. The CDR3, as DNA: TGTGCCAGCAGCCTTACACTACAGGGGAGTGAGCAGTTCTTC. This translates into CASSLTLQGSEQFF. Supplemented by reference TRBV11-3 and TRBJ2-1, the full variable domain reads EAGVVQSPRYKIIEKKQPVAFWCNPISGHNTLYWYLQNLGQGPELLIRYENEEAVDDSQLPKDRFSAERLKGVDSTLKIQPAELGDSAVYLCASSLTLQGSEQFFGPGTRLTVL.

The chain is built from TRBV27 and TRBJ2-7; D is ambiguous. The CDR3 sequence is 15 residues long. Trimming stripped 0 bases from V and 2 bases from J, with 11 bases between. Germline lookup yields CDR1 MNHEY and CDR2 SMNVEV (reference sequence). The CDR3 sequence is CASSLSIFRPYEQYF. The CDR3 bases are TGTGCCAGCAGTTTATCGATTTTCCGACCCTACGAGCAGTACTTC.

The chain links TRBV25-1 to TRBJ1-2; the D gene is possibly TRBD1 (5 bases). The germline V gene encodes CDR1 MGHDK and CDR2 SYGVNS. The CDR3 is 11 amino acids. Deletions cut 8 bases from V and 7 bases from J, with 11 bases between. CDR3 nucleotide sequence: TGTGCCAGCGAGACAGTCGGTGGCTACACCTTC. Translating gives CASETVGGYTF.

This clone was detected ten times or more. V is TRBV2 and J is TRBJ1-6, with 9 bases aligning to TRBD1. Germline CDR1 and CDR2: SNHLY and FYNNEI. With 3 bases clipped from V and 8 bases from J, the junction kept 2 bases outside the gene matches. CDR3 size: 14 residues. CDR3 nucleotide sequence: TGTGCCAGCAGTGAGGGACAGGGCTATTCACCCCTCCACTTT. It is translated as CASSEGQGYSPLHF.

The J gene is TRBJ1-2, the V gene TRBV5-1; D is undetermined. The germline V gene encodes CDR1 SGHRS and CDR2 YFSETQ. The CDR3 has 13 amino acids. V dropped 0 bases and J dropped 6 bases, with 9 bases sitting between them. The CDR3 sequence: CASSLEGLHGYTF. In nucleotides, the CDR3 is TGCGCCAGCAGCTTGGAAGGGCTGCATGGCTACACCTTC.

This clone was seen only a few times. The J gene is TRBJ1-4, the V gene TRBV5-6; D is possibly TRBD1 (6 bases). The V gene lost 5 bases and the J gene lost 7 bases, with 18 bases spanning the gap. CDR1 SGHDT and CDR2 YYEEEE come from the germline V gene. The CDR3 length is 15 residues. CDR3 nucleotide sequence: TGTGCCAGCAGTGGCCGGGACCTAGGGGGTGAAAAACTGTTTTTT. It is translated as CASSGRDLGGEKLFF. Filled out from reference TRBV5-6 and TRBJ1-4, the complete variable domain reads DAGVTQSPTHLIKTRGQQVTLRCSPKSGHDTVSWYQQALGQGPQFIFQYYEEEERQRGNFPDRFSGHQFPNYSSELNVNALLLGDSALYLCASSGRDLGGEKLFFGSGTQLSVL.

The CDR3 nucleotides are TGTGCCAGCGATACGAGGGTTGCGGCAATTAACTATGGCTACACCTTC. It yields the protein CASDTRVAAINYGYTF. The gene calls are TRBV2 and TRBJ1-2; no firm D call. The V gene's germline CDR1 is SNHLY and CDR2 FYNNEI. Trimming removed 8 bases at V and 1 base at J, with 20 bases between. This CDR3 has 16 residues.

Turning to this clone: The same CDR3 also results from other DNA sequences found in this sample. The chain employs TRBV18 and TRBJ2-7, with D tentatively TRBD2 (5 bases). The germline V and J ends were trimmed by 0 bases and 3 bases, with 12 bases remaining between them. In germline, CDR1 is KGHSH, CDR2 LQKENI. The length of the CDR3 is 15 residues. The DNA of the CDR3 is TGTGCCAGCTCACCACCGGGAGCGGTCGGCTACGAGCAGTACTTC. Amino acids: CASSPPGAVGYEQYF.

The rearrangement joins TRBV11-2 to TRBJ2-5; 9 nucleotides line up with TRBD2. This CDR3 has 15 residues. The germline V gene has CDR1 SGHAT and CDR2 FQNNGV. V trimming: 6 bases; J trimming: 2 bases; junction bases outside the gene matches: 7. CDR3 sequence (DNA): TGTGCCAGCAGTAGCGGGAGACGGCAACAAGAGACCCAGTACTTC. It is translated as CASSSGRRQQETQYF.

The rearrangement joins TRBV7-6 to TRBJ1-4; D uncertain. CDR1 is SGHVS and CDR2 is FNYEAQ in the germline V gene. The ends were cut back, 3 bases at V and 0 bases at J, with 11 bases in the middle. CDR3 size: 16 residues. The CDR3 is CASSFLSSATNEKLFF. Written as DNA, the CDR3 is TGTGCCAGCAGCTTTTTGAGTTCCGCAACTAATGAAAAACTGTTTTTT.

The rearrangement links TRBV10-3 to TRBJ2-3; D is perhaps TRBD1 or TRBD2 (5 bases each). This CDR3 region has 14 residues. V was clipped by 6 bases and J by 4 bases, with 14 bases between them. Germline CDR1 reads ENHRY; CDR2 reads SYGVKD. CDR3 sequence reads: CAISDSGTADTQYF. CDR3 DNA: TGTGCCATCAGCGACTCAGGGACGGCAGATACGCAGTATTTT.

The chain is built from TRBV12-3 or TRBV12-4 and TRBJ2-3; no firm D call. With 5 bases removed from V and 3 bases from J, the gap between germline ends came to 9 bases. The CDR3 runs to 13 residues. The CDR3, as DNA: TGTGCCAGCAGTCACTCTCAGACAGATACGCAGTATTTT. Protein product: CASSHSQTDTQYF.

The chain uses TRBV5-1 and TRBJ1-3; 8 bases line up with TRBD1. The CDR3 extends over 15 amino acids. V lost 5 bases, J lost 4 bases, and 8 bases stayed unmatched. Per the germline V gene, CDR1 is SGHRS and CDR2 is YFSETQ. CDR3 amino acids: CASSVQGAPGNTIYF. CDR3 in DNA: TGCGCCAGCAGTGTCCAGGGGGCACCAGGAAACACCATATATTTT. Based on the CDR3 plus reference TRBV5-1 and TRBJ1-3, the full variable domain is KAGVTQTPRYLIKTRGQQVTLSCSPISGHRSVSWYQQTPGQGLQFLFEYFSETQRNKGNFPGRFSGRQFSNSRSEMNVSTLELGDSALYLCASSVQGAPGNTIYFGEGSWLTVV.

V and J are TRBV3-1 (or the pseudogene TRBV3-2) and TRBJ2-7, with 7 bases identical to TRBD1. Germline CDR1 reads LGHDT; CDR2 reads YNNKEL (reference sequence). The CDR3 length is 18 residues. V lost 3 bases and J lost 0; bases outside the gene matches: 14. CDR3 in DNA: TGTGCCAGCAGCCACGGACAGGCACGGTTAGCGAGCTCCTACGAGCAGTACTTC. Protein: CASSHGQARLASSYEQYF.

V and J are TRBV27 and TRBJ2-5, with D possibly TRBD2 on 5 matching bases. CDR1 and CDR2 (germline): MNHEY, SMNVEV (reference sequence). V gave up 2 bases and J gave up 4 bases, with 14 bases separating them. The CDR3 is 15 amino acids. DNA of the CDR3: TGTGCCAGCAGTTTAGGCGGGCGGCGGAGAGAGACCCAGTACTTC. It encodes CASSLGGRRRETQYF.

This clone showed up just once. V gene TRBV19 combines with J gene TRBJ1-4, with no clear D. This CDR3 contains 16 residues. Germline V lookup: CDR1 LNHDA, CDR2 SQIVND (reference sequence). V lost 6 bases, J lost 0 bases, and 14 bases lay in between. CDR3 residues: CASSPGLLATNEKLFF. CDR3 DNA sequence: TGTGCCAGTAGCCCCGGACTTTTGGCAACTAATGAAAAACTGTTTTTT.

This chain uses TRBV15 with TRBJ1-1, with a possible D match to TRBD1 (5 bases). Trimming cost V 0 bases and J 10 bases, with 15 bases left between them. The germline gives CDR1 LNHNV, CDR2 YYDKDF (reference sequence). CDR3 length: 14 amino acids. The CDR3 sequence: CATSRDAGPGGAFF. The DNA of the CDR3 is TGTGCCACCAGCAGAGATGCGGGCCCGGGGGGAGCTTTCTTT.

The chain couples TRBV7-2 to TRBJ2-3; possible D gene TRBD2, 6 bases. The CDR3 runs to 16 residues. V was trimmed by 4 bases and J by 5 bases, leaving 19 bases between them. The V gene's germline CDR1 is SGHTA and CDR2 FQGNSA. The CDR3 loop reads CASSSEARWGVDTQYF. The CDR3 DNA reads TGTGCCAGCAGCTCCGAAGCGAGGTGGGGGGTAGATACGCAGTATTTT.